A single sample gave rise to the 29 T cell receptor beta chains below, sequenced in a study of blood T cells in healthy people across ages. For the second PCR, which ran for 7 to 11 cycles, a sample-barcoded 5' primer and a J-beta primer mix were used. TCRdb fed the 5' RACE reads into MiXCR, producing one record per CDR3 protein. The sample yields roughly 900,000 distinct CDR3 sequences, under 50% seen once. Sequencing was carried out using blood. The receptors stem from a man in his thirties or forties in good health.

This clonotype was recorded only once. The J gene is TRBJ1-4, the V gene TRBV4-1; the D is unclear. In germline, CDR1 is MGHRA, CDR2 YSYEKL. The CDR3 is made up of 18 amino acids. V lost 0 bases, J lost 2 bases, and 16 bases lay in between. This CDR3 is CASSQDRAPDGTNEKLFF. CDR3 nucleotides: TGCGCCAGCAGCCAAGATCGGGCCCCGGACGGTACTAATGAAAAACTGTTTTTT.

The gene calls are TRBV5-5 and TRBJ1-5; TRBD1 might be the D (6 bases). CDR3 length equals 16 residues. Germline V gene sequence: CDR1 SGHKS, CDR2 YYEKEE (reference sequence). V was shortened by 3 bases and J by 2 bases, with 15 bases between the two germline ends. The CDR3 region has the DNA TGTGCCAGCAGCTCGCAGGGTTCAGGGGGCAATCAGCCCCAGCATTTT. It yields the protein CASSSQGSGGNQPQHF. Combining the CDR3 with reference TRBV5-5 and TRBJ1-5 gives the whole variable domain DAGVTQSPTHLIKTRGQQVTLRCSPISGHKSVSWYQQVLGQGPQFIFQYYEKEERGRGNFPDRFSARQFPNYSSELNVNALLLGDSALYLCASSSQGSGGNQPQHFGDGTRLSIL.

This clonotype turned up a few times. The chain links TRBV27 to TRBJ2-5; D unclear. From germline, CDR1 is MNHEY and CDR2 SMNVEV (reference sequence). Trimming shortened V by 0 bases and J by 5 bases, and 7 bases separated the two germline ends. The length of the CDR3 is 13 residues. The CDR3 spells CASSLSAHETQYF. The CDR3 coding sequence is TGTGCCAGCAGTTTATCGGCCCACGAGACCCAGTACTTC.

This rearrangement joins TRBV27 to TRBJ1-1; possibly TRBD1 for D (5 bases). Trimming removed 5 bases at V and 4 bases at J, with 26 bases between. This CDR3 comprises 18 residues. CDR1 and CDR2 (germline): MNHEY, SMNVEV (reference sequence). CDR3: CASSPQARNARGGTEAFF. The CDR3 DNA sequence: TGTGCCAGCAGTCCTCAAGCCCGAAATGCGAGGGGAGGCACTGAAGCTTTCTTT.

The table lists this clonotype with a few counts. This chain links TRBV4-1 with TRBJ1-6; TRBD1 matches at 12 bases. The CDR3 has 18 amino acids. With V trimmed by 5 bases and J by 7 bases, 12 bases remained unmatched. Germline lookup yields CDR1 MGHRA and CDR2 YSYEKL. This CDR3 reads CASSASPGQGAGNSPLHF. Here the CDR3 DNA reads TGCGCCAGCAGCGCCTCCCCGGGACAGGGGGCTGGAAATTCACCCCTCCACTTT.

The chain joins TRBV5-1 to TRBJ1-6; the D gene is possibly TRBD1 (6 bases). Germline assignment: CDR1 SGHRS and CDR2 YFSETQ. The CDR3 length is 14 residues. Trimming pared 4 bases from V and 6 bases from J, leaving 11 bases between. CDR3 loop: CASSRDTSNSPLHF. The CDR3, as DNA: TGCGCCAGCAGCCGGGACACTAGTAATTCACCCCTCCACTTT.

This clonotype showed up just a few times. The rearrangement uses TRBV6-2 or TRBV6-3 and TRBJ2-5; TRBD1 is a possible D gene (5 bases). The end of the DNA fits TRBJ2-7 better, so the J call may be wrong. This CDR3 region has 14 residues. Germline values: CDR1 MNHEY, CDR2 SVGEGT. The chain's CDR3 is CASSYGLDKNEQYF. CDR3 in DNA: TGTGCCAGCAGTTATGGTCTGGACAAAAACGAGCAGTACTTC.

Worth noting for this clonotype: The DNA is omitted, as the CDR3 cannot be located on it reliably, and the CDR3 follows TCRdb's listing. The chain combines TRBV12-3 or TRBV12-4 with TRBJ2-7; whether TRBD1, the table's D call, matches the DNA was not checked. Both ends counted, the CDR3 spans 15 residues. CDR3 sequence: CASSSSTGTSYEQYF.

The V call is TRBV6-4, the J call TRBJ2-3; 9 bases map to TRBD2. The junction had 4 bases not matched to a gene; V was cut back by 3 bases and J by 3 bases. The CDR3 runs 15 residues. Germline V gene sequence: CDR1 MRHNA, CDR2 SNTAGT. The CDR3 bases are TGTGCCAGCAGTGAATCTAGCGGGGAAACAGATACGCAGTATTTT. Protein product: CASSESSGETDTQYF.

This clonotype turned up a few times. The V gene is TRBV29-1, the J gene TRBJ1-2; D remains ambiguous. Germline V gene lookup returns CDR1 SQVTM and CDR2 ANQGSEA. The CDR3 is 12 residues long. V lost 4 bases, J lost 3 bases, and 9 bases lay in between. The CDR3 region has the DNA TGCAGCGTTGTGGAGTTTTACTATGGCTACACCTTC. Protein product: CSVVEFYYGYTF.

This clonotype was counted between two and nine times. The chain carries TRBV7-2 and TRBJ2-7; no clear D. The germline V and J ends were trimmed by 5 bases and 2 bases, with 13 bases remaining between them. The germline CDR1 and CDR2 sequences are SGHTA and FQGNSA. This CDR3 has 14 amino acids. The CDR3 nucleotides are TGTGCCAGCAGCAAGTACAGCAGTCCCTACGAGCAGTACTTC. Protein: CASSKYSSPYEQYF.

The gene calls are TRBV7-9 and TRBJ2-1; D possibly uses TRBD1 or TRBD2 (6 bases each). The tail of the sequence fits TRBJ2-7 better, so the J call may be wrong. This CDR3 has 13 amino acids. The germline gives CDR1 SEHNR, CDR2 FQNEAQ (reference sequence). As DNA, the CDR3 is TGTGCCGGGTACGGGGGCACCTACAATGAGCAGTACTTC. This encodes CAGYGGTYNEQYF.

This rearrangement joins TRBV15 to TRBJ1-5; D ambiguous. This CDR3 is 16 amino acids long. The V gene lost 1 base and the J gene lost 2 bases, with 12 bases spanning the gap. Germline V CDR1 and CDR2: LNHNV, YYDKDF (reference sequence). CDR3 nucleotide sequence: TGTGCCACCAGCAGAGCCGAGGATTTGGGCAATCAGCCCCAGCATTTT. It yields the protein CATSRAEDLGNQPQHF.

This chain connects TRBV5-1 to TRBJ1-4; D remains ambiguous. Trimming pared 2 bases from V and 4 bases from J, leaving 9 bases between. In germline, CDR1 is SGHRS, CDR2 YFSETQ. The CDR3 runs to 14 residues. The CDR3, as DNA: TGCGCCAGCAGCTTTGAGCCAGTTAATGAAAAACTGTTTTTT. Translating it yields CASSFEPVNEKLFF.

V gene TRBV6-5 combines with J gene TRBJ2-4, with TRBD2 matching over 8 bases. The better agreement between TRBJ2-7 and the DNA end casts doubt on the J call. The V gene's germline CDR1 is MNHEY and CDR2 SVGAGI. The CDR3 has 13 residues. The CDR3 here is CASTQSGGYEQYF. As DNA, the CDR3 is TGTGCCAGCACCCAGAGCGGGGGTTACGAGCAGTACTTC.

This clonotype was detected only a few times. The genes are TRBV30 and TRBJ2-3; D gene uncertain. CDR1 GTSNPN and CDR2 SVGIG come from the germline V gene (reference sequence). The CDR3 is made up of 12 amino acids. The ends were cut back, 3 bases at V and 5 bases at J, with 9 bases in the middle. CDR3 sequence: CAWRDNGDTQYF. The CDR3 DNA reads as TGTGCCTGGAGAGACAACGGAGATACGCAGTATTTT.

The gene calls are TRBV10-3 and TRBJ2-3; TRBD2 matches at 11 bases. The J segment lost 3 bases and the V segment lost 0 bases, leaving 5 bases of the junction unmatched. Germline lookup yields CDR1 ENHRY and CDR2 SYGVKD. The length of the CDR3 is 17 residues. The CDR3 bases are TGTGCCATCAGTGAGTCACCTAGCGGGGGGCGGACAGATACGCAGTATTTT. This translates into CAISESPSGGRTDTQYF.

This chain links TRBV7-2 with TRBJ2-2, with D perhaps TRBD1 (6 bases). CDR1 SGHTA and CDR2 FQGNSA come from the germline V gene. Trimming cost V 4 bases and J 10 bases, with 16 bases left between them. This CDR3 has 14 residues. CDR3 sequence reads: CASSSDTGNLELFF. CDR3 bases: TGTGCCAGCAGCTCAGACACAGGGAATTTGGAGCTGTTTTTT.

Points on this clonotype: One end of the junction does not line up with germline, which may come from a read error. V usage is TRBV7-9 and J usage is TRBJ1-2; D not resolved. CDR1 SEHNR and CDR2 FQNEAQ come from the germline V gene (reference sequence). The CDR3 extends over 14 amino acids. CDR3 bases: TGTGCCGGCAGCTTAGCGCCCAGGATCTATGGCTACATCTTC. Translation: CAGSLAPRIYGYIF.

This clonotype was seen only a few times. The CDR3, as DNA: TGTGCCAGCAGCCAAGATCTGACGGGACCCACGACAGATACGCAGTATTTT. Its protein is CASSQDLTGPTTDTQYF. The chain couples TRBV14 to TRBJ2-3, with D perhaps matching TRBD1 or TRBD2 (5 bases each). CDR1 is SGHDN, CDR2 FVKESK, per germline. The CDR3 sequence is 17 residues long. The V gene lost 0 bases and the J gene lost 3 bases, with 16 bases spanning the gap.

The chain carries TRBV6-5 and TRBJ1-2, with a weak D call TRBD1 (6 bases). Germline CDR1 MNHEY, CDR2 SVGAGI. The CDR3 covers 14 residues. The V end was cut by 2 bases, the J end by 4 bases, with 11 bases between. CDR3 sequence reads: CASSYGGRGYGYTF. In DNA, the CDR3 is TGTGCCAGCAGTTACGGGGGGCGCGGCTATGGCTACACCTTC.

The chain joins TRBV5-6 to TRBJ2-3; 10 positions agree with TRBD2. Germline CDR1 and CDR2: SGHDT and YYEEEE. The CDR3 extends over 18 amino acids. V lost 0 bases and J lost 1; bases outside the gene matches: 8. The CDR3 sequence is CASSLVQRGGRGTDTQYF. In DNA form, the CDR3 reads TGTGCCAGCAGCTTGGTACAGCGGGGGGGCCGGGGCACAGATACGCAGTATTTT.

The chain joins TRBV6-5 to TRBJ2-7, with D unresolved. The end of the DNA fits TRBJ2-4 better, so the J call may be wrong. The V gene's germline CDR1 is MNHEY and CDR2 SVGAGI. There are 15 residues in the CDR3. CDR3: CASSKYLGVGYIQYF. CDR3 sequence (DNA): TGTGCCAGCAGTAAATACCTCGGAGTCGGGTACATTCAGTACTTC.

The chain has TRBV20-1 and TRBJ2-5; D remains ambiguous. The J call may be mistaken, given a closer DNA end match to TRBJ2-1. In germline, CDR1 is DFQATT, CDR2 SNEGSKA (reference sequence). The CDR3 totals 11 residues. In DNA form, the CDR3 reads TGCAGTGGGACCCTCCAAGAGACCCAGTTCTTC. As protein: CSGTLQETQFF.

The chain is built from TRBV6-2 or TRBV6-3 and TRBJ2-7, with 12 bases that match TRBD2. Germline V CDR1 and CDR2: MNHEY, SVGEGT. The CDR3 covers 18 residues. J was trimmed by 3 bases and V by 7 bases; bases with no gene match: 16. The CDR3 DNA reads TGTGCCAGCATTCCCTCTAGCGGGAGGGCCCGGTCTCACTACGAGCAGTACTTC. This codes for CASIPSSGRARSHYEQYF.

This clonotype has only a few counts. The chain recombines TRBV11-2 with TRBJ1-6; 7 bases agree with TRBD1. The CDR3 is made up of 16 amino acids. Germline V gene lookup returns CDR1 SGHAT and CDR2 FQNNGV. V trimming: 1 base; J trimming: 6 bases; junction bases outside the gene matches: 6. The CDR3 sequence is CASSLAEGAANSPLHF. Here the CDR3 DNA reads TGTGCCAGCAGCTTAGCTGAGGGGGCAGCTAATTCACCCCTCCACTTT.

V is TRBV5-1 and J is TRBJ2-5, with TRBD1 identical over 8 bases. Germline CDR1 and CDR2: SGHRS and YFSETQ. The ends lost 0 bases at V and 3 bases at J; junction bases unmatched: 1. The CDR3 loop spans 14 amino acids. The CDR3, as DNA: TGCGCCAGCAGCTTGGCGACAGGGGAAGAGACCCAGTACTTC. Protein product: CASSLATGEETQYF.

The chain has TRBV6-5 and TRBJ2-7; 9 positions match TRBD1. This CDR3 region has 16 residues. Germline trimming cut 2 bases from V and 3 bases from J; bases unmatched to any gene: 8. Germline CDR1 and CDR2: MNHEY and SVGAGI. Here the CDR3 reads CASSYEGTGLGYEQYF. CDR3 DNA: TGTGCCAGCAGTTACGAAGGGACAGGGTTAGGCTACGAGCAGTACTTC.

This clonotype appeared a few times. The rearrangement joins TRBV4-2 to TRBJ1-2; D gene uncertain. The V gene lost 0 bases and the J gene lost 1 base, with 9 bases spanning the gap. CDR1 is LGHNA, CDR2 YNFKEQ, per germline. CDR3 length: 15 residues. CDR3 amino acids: CASSQDPSFNYGYTF. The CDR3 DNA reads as TGTGCCAGCAGCCAAGATCCCAGTTTTAACTATGGCTACACCTTC.